These 24 T cell receptor beta chains originate from one sample sequenced in a study of blood T cell repertoires in COVID-19. Method: immunoSEQ multiplex PCR; TCRdb's copy keeps in-frame clones and lacks some. The data hold about 280,000 clones, with around 82% observed a single time. Sequencing input: peripheral blood. These receptors were obtained from a woman between 45 and 60 years old who had recovered from COVID-19.

The chain links TRBV7-3 to TRBJ2-2, with a possible D match to TRBD1 (8 bases). V was cut by 11 bases and J by 4 bases, with 17 bases left in between. The V gene's germline CDR1 is SGHTA and CDR2 FQGTGA. CDR3 length: 14 amino acids. The CDR3 DNA is TGTGCCTCCAAAGCGGGGACAGGCACCGGGGAGCTGTTTTTT. Amino acids: CASKAGTGTGELFF.

This rearrangement joins TRBV19 to TRBJ1-3; D is uncertain. V dropped 3 bases and J dropped 0 bases, with 9 bases sitting between them. Germline loops: CDR1 LNHDA, CDR2 SQIVND (reference sequence). CDR3 length: 15 residues. CDR3 loop: CASSIRVSSGNTIYF. The CDR3 DNA reads as TGTGCCAGTAGTATCCGGGTTTCCTCTGGAAACACCATATATTTT.

This chain joins TRBV6-5 and TRBJ2-2; D may be TRBD1 (6 bases). Germline V lookup: CDR1 MNHEY, CDR2 SVGAGI. The CDR3 has 14 residues. V dropped 7 bases and J dropped 6 bases, with 15 bases sitting between them. This CDR3 is CASTERWGPGELFF. DNA for the CDR3: TGTGCCAGCACCGAAAGGTGGGGGCCCGGGGAGCTGTTTTTT.

This clone turned up a few times. The chain recombines TRBV9 with TRBJ2-7; tentative D call: TRBD1 (5 bases). The CDR3 loop spans 13 amino acids. From germline, CDR1 is SGDLS and CDR2 YYNGEE. Trimming left V 0 bases short and J 7 bases short, with 11 bases between. CDR3 loop: CASSVAAGSEQYF. The CDR3 DNA sequence: TGTGCCAGCAGCGTAGCGGCAGGGTCGGAGCAGTACTTC.

This sequence joins TRBV27 and TRBJ1-3; no clear D gene. V was shortened by 2 bases and J by 1 base, with 24 bases between the two germline ends. This CDR3 comprises 20 residues. Germline V gene lookup returns CDR1 MNHEY and CDR2 SMNVEV (reference sequence). CDR3 DNA sequence: TGTGCCAGCAGTTTAGTACCCCCCCTTATCGGCAGGCTATCTGGAAACACCATATATTTT. This gives the protein CASSLVPPLIGRLSGNTIYF.

This clone showed up many times. The CDR3 DNA reads as TGTGCCAGCAGTGAAAGGACAGGGACGGACGAGCAGTACTTC. Translated: CASSERTGTDEQYF. J is TRBJ2-7 and V is TRBV6-1, with 8 bases lining up with TRBD1. Germline CDR1 is MNHNS and CDR2 is SASEGT. With V trimmed by 2 bases and J by 5 bases, 5 bases remained unmatched. This CDR3 contains 14 residues.

The chain is built from TRBV20-1 and TRBJ1-6; 8 bases align to TRBD1. The CDR3 runs 17 residues. Trimming removed 3 bases from V and 7 bases from J; junction bases left unmatched: 14. Germline values: CDR1 DFQATT, CDR2 SNEGSKA (reference sequence). The CDR3 here is CSASLGTGLIPNSPLHF. As DNA, the CDR3 is TGCAGTGCTAGTCTGGGGACAGGACTTATTCCAAATTCACCCCTCCACTTT.

This clone was seen just once. The chain employs TRBV7-2 and TRBJ2-5, with D perhaps TRBD2 (5 bases). V was pared by 5 bases and J by 2 bases, with 15 bases between. The CDR3 spans 15 residues. CDR1 SGHTA and CDR2 FQGNSA come from the germline V gene. This CDR3 reads CASSREHWRQETQYF. CDR3 sequence (DNA): TGTGCCAGCAGCCGCGAACATTGGAGGCAAGAGACCCAGTACTTC.

This chain connects TRBV9 to TRBJ1-1, with a weak D call TRBD1 (5 bases). Trimming left V 4 bases short and J 1 base short, with 17 bases between. The CDR3 covers 16 residues. CDR1 is SGDLS, CDR2 YYNGEE, per germline. This CDR3 reads CASSINGGDPNTEAFF. As DNA, the CDR3 is TGTGCCAGCAGCATCAATGGGGGGGACCCGAACACTGAAGCTTTCTTT.

The chain recombines TRBV19 with TRBJ2-7; unclear D gene. Trimming took off 6 bases at V and 3 bases at J, with 12 bases between the two ends. The germline V gene encodes CDR1 LNHDA and CDR2 SQIVND (reference sequence). The CDR3 consists of 13 residues. This CDR3 is CASSNPGYYEQYF. CDR3 bases: TGTGCCAGTAGCAATCCAGGATACTACGAGCAGTACTTC.

V usage is TRBV7-2 and J usage is TRBJ2-2, with D unclear. The CDR3 covers 15 residues. The germline V gene encodes CDR1 SGHTA and CDR2 FQGNSA. The ends were cut back, 0 bases at V and 4 bases at J, with 9 bases in the middle. CDR3 sequence reads: CASSLARILTGELFF. CDR3 DNA: TGTGCCAGCAGCTTAGCTAGAATCCTCACCGGGGAGCTGTTTTTT.

This rearrangement joins TRBV4-3 to TRBJ1-3; possibly TRBD1 for D (6 bases). The CDR3 covers 16 residues. Trimming took off 1 base at V and 3 bases at J, with 13 bases between the two ends. CDR1 LGHNA and CDR2 YSLEER come from the germline V gene. CDR3 bases: TGCGCCAGCAGCCAAGTTAAGCAGGGGTTTGGAAACACCATATATTTT. Its translation: CASSQVKQGFGNTIYF.

This clone is a singleton in its sample. The chain combines TRBV19 with TRBJ2-2; TRBD1 matches at 8 bases. CDR1 is LNHDA, CDR2 SQIVND, per germline (reference sequence). The CDR3 totals 15 residues. The ends lost 10 bases at V and 4 bases at J; junction bases unmatched: 11. CDR3 in DNA: TGTGCCACTACTCAGGGGGCGCGTGTCACCGGGGAGCTGTTTTTT. It is translated as CATTQGARVTGELFF.

The chain uses TRBV7-2 and TRBJ2-3; 7 bases are a match to TRBD2. Trimming removed 2 bases from V and 3 bases from J; junction bases left unmatched: 8. Germline values: CDR1 SGHTA, CDR2 FQGNSA. The CDR3 spans 16 residues. CDR3 amino acids: CASSLIGSGITDTQYF. CDR3 nucleotides: TGTGCCAGCAGCTTAATCGGGAGCGGGATAACAGATACGCAGTATTTT.

The rearrangement uses TRBV15 and TRBJ2-5; no definite D call. The V end lost 1 base, the J end lost 3 bases, and 6 bases lay between the germline ends. Germline CDR1 LNHNV, CDR2 YYDKDF (reference sequence). The CDR3 runs to 13 residues. CDR3 nucleotide sequence: TGTGCCACCAGCAGAGCGCCTAAAGAGACCCAGTACTTC. This codes for CATSRAPKETQYF.

Concerning this clone itself: In the same sample, other DNA sequences code for this CDR3. DNA for the CDR3: TGTGCCAGCAGCTTCGGGACTAGCGGGAGCTACGAGCAGTACTTC. Translated: CASSFGTSGSYEQYF. The chain couples TRBV7-3 to TRBJ2-7; 14 bases are shared with TRBD2. Germline CDR1 and CDR2: SGHTA and FQGTGA. The V segment lost 3 bases and the J segment 3 bases; nucleotides outside the gene matches: 1. The CDR3 extends over 15 amino acids. The variable domain in full, with the rest retrieved from reference TRBV7-3 and TRBJ2-7, is GAGVSQTPSNKVTEKGKYVELRCDPISGHTALYWYRQSLGQGPEFLIYFQGTGAADDSGLPNDRFFAVRPEGSVSTLKIQRTERGDSAVYLCASSFGTSGSYEQYFGPGTRLTVT.

The rearrangement uses TRBV9 and TRBJ1-2; a possible D gene is TRBD1 (6 bases). The CDR3 loop spans 16 amino acids. Germline values: CDR1 SGDLS, CDR2 YYNGEE. V lost 4 bases, J lost 2 bases, and 18 bases lay in between. CDR3 nucleotides: TGTGCCAGCAGCCCCCCCGAGACAGGACCCAACTATGGCTACACCTTC. Its protein product is CASSPPETGPNYGYTF.

This chain joins TRBV7-5 and TRBJ1-2; TRBD1 reflects the table's D call only, with no check against the DNA. TRBV7-5 is deemed a pseudogene. CDR3 length: 15 amino acids. In DNA, the CDR3 is TGTGTCAGAAGCTTATGGGTCAGGGGGCTTTATGGCTACACCTTC. This sequence encodes CVRSLWVRGLYGYTF.

There are a few counts of this clone. This chain links TRBV28 with TRBJ1-4; 7 positions agree with TRBD1. The CDR3 spans 15 residues. J lost 8 bases, V lost 5 bases, and 11 bases had no gene match. Germline loops: CDR1 MDHEN, CDR2 SYDVKM. The CDR3 nucleotides read TGTGCCAGCAGTCCGCCCTTCGGACAGGCCGAAAAACTGTTTTTT. As protein: CASSPPFGQAEKLFF.

The CDR3 DNA sequence: TGTGCCAGCAGTTTCTCGCAGTTCCAAGAGACCCAGTACTTC. Its translation is CASSFSQFQETQYF. This chain joins TRBV28 and TRBJ2-5; no clear D gene. Trimming removed 3 bases from V and 1 base from J, with 9 bases in between. There are 14 residues in the CDR3. Germline loops: CDR1 MDHEN, CDR2 SYDVKM.

The rearrangement uses TRBV19 and TRBJ1-6; 7 nucleotides agree with TRBD1. Per germline, CDR1 LNHDA and CDR2 SQIVND (reference sequence). The CDR3 covers 16 residues. Trimming took 6 bases from V and 14 from J; bases not matched to a gene: 19. CDR3 protein: CASSEIRGTGGMALHF. CDR3 in DNA: TGTGCCAGTAGCGAAATCAGGGGGACCGGGGGTATGGCCCTCCACTTT.

V usage is TRBV3-1 (or the pseudogene TRBV3-2) and J usage is TRBJ2-3, with 10 bases that match TRBD2. V gave up 1 base and J gave up 6 bases; unmatched junction bases: 1. The CDR3 length is 14 residues. Germline CDR1 reads LGHDT; CDR2 reads YNNKEL (reference sequence). CDR3 protein: CASSQVAGGDTQYF. As DNA, the CDR3 is TGTGCCAGCAGCCAAGTAGCGGGGGGCGATACGCAGTATTTT.

J is TRBJ1-6 and V is TRBV9; weak D call: TRBD1 (5 bases). CDR1 is SGDLS and CDR2 is YYNGEE in the germline V gene. The CDR3 length is 16 residues. Between the trimmed V and J ends, which lost 4 bases and 10 bases, there was a span of 21 bases. Written as DNA, the CDR3 is TGTGCCAGCAGCCGGAATCCAGGGCCAGGCATATCACCCCTCCACTTT. Protein sequence: CASSRNPGPGISPLHF.

This clone showed up many times. The rearrangement uses TRBV6-5 and TRBJ1-4; 8 bases agree with TRBD1. Trimming took 6 bases from V and 5 from J; bases not matched to a gene: 5. CDR3 length: 14 residues. Germline CDR1 reads MNHEY; CDR2 reads SVGAGI. The CDR3 protein is CASRPQGGNEKLFF. CDR3 DNA sequence: TGTGCCAGCAGACCACAGGGGGGGAATGAAAAACTGTTTTTT.